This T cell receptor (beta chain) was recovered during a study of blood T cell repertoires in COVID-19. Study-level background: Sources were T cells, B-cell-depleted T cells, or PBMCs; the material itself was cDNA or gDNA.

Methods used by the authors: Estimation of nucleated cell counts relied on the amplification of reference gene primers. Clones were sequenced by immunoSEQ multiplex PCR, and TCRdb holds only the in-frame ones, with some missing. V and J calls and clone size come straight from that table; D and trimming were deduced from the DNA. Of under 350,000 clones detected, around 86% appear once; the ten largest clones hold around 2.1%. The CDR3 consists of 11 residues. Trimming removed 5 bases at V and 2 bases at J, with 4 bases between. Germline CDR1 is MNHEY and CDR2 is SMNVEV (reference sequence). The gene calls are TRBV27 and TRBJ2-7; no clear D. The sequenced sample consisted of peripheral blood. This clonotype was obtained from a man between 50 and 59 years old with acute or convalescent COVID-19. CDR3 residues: CASSRAYEQYF. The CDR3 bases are TGTGCCAGCAGTCGAGCCTACGAGCAGTACTTC.